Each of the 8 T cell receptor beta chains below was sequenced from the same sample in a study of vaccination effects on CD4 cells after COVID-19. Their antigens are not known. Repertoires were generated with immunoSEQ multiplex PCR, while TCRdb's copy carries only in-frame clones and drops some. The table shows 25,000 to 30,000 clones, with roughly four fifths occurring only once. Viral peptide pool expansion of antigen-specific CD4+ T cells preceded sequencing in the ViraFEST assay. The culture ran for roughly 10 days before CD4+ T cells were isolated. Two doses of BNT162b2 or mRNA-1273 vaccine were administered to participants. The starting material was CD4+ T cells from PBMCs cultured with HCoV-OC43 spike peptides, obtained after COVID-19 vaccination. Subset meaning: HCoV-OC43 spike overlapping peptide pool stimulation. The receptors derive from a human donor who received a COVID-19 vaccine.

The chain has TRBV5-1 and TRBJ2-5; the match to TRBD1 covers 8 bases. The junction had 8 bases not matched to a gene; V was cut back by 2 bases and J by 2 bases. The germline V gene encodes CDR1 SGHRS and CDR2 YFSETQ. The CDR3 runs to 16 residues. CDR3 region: CASSLGQGKGQETQYF. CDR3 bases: TGCGCCAGCAGCTTAGGACAGGGAAAGGGGCAAGAGACCCAGTACTTC.

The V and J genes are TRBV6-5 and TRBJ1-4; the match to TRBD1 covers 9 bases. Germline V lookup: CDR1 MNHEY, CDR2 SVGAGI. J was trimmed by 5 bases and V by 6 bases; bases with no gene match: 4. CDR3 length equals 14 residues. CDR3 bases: TGTGCCAGCAGAGTTGGACAGGGGAATGAAAAACTGTTTTTT. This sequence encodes CASRVGQGNEKLFF.

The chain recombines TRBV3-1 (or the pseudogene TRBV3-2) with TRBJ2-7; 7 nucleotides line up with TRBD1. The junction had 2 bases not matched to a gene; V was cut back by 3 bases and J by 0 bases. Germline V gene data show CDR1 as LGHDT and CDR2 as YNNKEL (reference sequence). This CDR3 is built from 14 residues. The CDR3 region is CASSHRDSSYEQYF. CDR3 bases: TGTGCCAGCAGCCACCGGGACAGCTCCTACGAGCAGTACTTC.

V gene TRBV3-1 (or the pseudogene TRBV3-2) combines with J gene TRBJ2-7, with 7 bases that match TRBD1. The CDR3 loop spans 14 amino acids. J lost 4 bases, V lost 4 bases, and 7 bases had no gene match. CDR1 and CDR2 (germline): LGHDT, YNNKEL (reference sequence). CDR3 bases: TGTGCCAGCAGCCCGACAACAGGGGTATACGAGCAGTACTTC. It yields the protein CASSPTTGVYEQYF.

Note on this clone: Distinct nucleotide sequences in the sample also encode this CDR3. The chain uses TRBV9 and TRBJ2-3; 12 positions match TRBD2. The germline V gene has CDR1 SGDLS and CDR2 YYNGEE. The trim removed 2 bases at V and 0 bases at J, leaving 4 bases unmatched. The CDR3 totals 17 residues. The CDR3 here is CASSVGLAGSSTDTQYF. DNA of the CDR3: TGTGCCAGCAGCGTTGGACTAGCGGGATCTAGCACAGATACGCAGTATTTT.

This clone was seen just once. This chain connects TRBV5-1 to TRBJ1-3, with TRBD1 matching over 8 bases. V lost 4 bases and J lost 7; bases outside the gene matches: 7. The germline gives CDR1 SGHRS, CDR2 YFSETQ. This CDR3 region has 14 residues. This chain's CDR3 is CASSPDRVRNTIYF. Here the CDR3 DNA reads TGCGCCAGCAGCCCGGACAGGGTGAGGAACACCATATATTTT. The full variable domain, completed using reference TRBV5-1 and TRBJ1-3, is KAGVTQTPRYLIKTRGQQVTLSCSPISGHRSVSWYQQTPGQGLQFLFEYFSETQRNKGNFPGRFSGRQFSNSRSEMNVSTLELGDSALYLCASSPDRVRNTIYFGEGSWLTVV.

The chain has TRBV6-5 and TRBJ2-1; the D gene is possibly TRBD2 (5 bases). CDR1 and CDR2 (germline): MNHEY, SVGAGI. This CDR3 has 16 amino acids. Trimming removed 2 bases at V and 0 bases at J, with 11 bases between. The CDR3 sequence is CASSYQADHSYNEQFF. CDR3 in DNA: TGTGCCAGCAGTTACCAAGCGGACCACTCCTACAATGAGCAGTTCTTC.

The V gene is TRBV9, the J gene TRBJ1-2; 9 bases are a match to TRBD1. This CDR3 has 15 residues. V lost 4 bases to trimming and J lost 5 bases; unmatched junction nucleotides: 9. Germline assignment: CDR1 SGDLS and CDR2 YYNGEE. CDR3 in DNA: TGTGCCAGCAGCCCATGGGACAGGGCGATGTATGGCTACACCTTC. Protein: CASSPWDRAMYGYTF.